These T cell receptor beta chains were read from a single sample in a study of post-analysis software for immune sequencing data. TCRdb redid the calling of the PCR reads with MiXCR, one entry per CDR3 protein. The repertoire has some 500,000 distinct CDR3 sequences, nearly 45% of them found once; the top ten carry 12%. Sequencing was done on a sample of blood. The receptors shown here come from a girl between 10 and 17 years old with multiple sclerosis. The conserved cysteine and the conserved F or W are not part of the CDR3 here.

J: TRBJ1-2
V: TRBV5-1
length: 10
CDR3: ASSNGNYGYT

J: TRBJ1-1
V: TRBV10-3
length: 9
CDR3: AITLGTEAF

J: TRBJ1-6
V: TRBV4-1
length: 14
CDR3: ASSLTGEGTYSPLH

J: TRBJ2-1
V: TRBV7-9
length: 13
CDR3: ASSPLEVWLNEQF

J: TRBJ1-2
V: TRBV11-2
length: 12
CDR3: ASSTPGGVYGYT

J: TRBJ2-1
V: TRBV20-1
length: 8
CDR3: SAAKREQF

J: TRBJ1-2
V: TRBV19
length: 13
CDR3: ASNDGDRTNYGYT

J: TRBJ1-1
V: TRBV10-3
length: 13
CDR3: AISESWGEVTEAF

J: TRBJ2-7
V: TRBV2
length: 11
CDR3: ASSPIGGDEQY

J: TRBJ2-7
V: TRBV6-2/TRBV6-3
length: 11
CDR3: ASWGSSSYEQY

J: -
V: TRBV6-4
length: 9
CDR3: ASSDGHEQY

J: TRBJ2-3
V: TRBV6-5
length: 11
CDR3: ASNPGGTDTQY

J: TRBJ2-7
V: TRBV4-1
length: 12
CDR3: ASRQGGGSYEQY

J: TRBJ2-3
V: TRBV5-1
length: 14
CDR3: ASSLDVAQSTDTQY

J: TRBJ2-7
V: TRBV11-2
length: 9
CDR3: TSSPVYEQY

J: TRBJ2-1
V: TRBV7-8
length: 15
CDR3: ASSPWTASSSYNEQF

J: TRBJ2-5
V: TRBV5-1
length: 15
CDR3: ASSMLRTSGQQETQY

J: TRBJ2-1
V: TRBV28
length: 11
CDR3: ASSLGPEGEQF

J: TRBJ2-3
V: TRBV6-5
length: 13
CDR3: ANSVAGVGSDTQY

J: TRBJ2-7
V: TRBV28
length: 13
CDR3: ASSFVQGPSYEQY

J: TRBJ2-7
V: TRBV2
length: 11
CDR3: ASQRDSSLSQY

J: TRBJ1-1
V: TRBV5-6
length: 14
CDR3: ASSLRGTFSYTEAF

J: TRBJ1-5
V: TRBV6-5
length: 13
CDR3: ASSILQDSNQPQH

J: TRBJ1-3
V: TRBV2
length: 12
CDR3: ASGAVSSGSTIY

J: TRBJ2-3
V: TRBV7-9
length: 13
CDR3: ASSLVLVGADTQY

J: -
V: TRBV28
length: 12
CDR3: ASSARQGWKTQY

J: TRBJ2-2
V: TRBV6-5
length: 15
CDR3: ASSYSHIQAGTGELF

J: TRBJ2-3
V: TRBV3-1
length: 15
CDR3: ASSQDLGRRFADTQY

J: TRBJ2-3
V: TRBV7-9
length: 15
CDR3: ASSSWSGTGSTDTQY

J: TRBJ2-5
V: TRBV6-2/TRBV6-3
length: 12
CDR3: ASRPWGDYNEQY

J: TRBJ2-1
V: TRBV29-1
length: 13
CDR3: SAEGGASSYNEQF

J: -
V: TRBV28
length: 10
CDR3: ASWGQSGEQY

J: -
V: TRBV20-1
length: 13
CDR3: SYFQMTSGSYEQY

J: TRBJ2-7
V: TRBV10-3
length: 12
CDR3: ATKDRDRPYEQY

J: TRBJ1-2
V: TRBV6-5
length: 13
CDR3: ASSYSASLNYGYT

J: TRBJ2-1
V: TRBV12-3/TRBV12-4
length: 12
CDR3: ASSRAGVYNEQF

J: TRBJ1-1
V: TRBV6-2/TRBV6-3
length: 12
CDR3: ASSYRGRVTEAF

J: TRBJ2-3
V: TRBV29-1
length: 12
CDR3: SVGPRDRGHTQY

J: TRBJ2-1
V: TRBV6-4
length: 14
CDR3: ASSDSRTSEHNEQF

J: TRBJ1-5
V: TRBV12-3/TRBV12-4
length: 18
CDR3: ASSLRSPGNLLYSNQPQH

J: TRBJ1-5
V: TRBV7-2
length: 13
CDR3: ASSLVPTGLRPQH

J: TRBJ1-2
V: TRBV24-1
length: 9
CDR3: ATSDLGGYT

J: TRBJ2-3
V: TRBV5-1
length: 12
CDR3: ASSPLESTDTQY

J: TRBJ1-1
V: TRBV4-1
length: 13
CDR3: ASSQDGRGVTEAF

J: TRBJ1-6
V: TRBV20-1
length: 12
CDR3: SASQGVDNSPLH

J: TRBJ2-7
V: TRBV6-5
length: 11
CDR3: ASGRDFTYEQY

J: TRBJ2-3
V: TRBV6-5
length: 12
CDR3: ASRPLAGADTQY

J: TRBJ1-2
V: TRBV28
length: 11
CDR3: ASSLLGGYGYT

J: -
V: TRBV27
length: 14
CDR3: ASSSRRQEKTYEQY

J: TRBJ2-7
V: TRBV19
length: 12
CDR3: ASSTRQSSYEQY

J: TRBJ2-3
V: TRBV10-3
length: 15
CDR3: AISDPPSAGGTDTQY

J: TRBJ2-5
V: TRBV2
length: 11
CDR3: ASGETPWETQY